This T cell receptor (beta chain) was sequenced during a study of regulatory T cells in long-lasting Graves disease. The time point: newly diagnosed GD, antithyroid drugs for less than 3 months. Researchers made the TCR library from RNA that was extracted from PBMCs. General study results and limits: Peripheral blood was the sole material, not thyroid tissue. Accuracy might have suffered from few samples.

Researchers made TCR beta libraries by using iRepertoire HTBI primers and running Arm-PCR on CDR3 regions. One entry per CDR3 protein results from TCRdb running MiXCR on the multiplex PCR reads. The sample yields about 320,000 distinct CDR3 sequences, 18% seen once. This clonotype was counted only a few times. What it recognizes is unknown. The germline CDR1 and CDR2 sequences are LNHNV and YYDKDF (reference sequence). The CDR3 is 16 residues long. V lost 10 bases to trimming and J lost 5 bases; unmatched junction nucleotides: 16. Sequencing used peripheral blood mononuclear cells (PBMCs), obtained at new diagnosis, from a patient treated with antithyroid drugs. The rearrangement joins TRBV15 to TRBJ2-2; 7 nucleotides align to TRBD1. The receptor was derived from a female donor with Graves disease. CDR3 amino acids: CAIQKGAPKGTGELFF. The CDR3 DNA reads as TGTGCCATACAAAAGGGGGCTCCCAAGGGAACCGGGGAGCTGTTTTTT.